This T cell receptor (beta chain) was sequenced in a study of cytomegalovirus exposure and HLA in healthy donors. Sequencing was performed with immunoSEQ multiplex PCR; in TCRdb, only in-frame clones are kept and a portion is missing. Found here are about 56,000 clones, around 93% of them singletons; the top ten hold 1.7%. A roughly 120-subject validation cohort, separate from the approximately 610-subject first cohort, supplied the donors. The CDR3 extends over 13 amino acids. On this clone itself: The antigen is not known.

Broader study findings: Accounts indicate the classifier identified cytomegalovirus status with strong specificity and sensitivity. The listing of about 150 TCR beta chains classed them as cytomegalovirus-associated.

The receptor's source is a woman younger than 35 in good health and CMV-seropositive. The sequenced sample was PBMCs. This chain joins TRBV21-1 and TRBJ2-5; TRBD2, as called in the table, went unchecked against the DNA. TRBV21-1 is a listed pseudogene. Here the CDR3 DNA reads TGTGCCAGCCGGCTCGAGGGATGGGAGACCCAGTACTTC. Its translation is CASRLEGWETQYF.